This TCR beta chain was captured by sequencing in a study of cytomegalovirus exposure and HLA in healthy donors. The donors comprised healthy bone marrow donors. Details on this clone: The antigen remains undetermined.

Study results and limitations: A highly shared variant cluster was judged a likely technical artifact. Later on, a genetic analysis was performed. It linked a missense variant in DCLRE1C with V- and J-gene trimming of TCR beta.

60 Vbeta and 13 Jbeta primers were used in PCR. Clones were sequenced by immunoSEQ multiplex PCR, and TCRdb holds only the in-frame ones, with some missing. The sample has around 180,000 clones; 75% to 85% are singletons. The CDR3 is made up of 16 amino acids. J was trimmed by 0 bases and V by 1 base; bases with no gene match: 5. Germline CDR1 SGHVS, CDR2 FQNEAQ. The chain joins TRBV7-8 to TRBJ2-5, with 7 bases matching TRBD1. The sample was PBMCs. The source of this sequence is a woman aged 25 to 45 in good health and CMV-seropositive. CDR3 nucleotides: TGTGCCAGCAGCTTAGGGGACAGAACGTACCAAGAGACCCAGTACTTC. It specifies CASSLGDRTYQETQYF. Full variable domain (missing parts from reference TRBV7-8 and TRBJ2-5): GAGVSQSPRYKVAKRGQDVALRCDPISGHVSLFWYQQALGQGPEFLTYFQNEAQLDKSGLPSDRFFAERPEGSVSTLKIQRTQQEDSAVYLCASSLGDRTYQETQYFGPGTRLLVL.